This T cell receptor beta chain was documented in a study of beta chain features in type 1 diabetes. Whole-study context: All samples combined gave under 110,000,000 sorted cells for examination.

Reverse transcribing all isolated RNA meant expressed TCRB transcripts were sequenced. Using immunoSEQ multiplex PCR, the repertoire was profiled, and TCRdb retains in-frame clones only, with some absent. The sample consists of hundreds of thousands of clones, roughly 16% of them appearing once. The CDR3 spans 15 residues. Germline V CDR1 and CDR2: SGHRS, YFSETQ. The J segment lost 3 bases and the V segment lost 0 bases, leaving 5 bases of the junction unmatched. As regards this clone: Antigen: not known.

Study-wide results and caveats: Researchers report that Type 1 diabetes patients had moderately but significantly shorter TCRB CDR3s across all four CD4+ subsets.

Per donor, one heparinised blood draw averaged around 110 mL. The material sequenced was naive CD4+ T cells from blood. V usage is TRBV5-1 and J usage is TRBJ2-5; TRBD1 agrees at 7 bases. This TCR was sampled from a man between 18 and 35 years old in good health. Written as DNA, the CDR3 is TGCGCCAGCAGCTTGGCCGGGACAGCTGAAGAGACCCAGTACTTC. Its protein is CASSLAGTAEETQYF.